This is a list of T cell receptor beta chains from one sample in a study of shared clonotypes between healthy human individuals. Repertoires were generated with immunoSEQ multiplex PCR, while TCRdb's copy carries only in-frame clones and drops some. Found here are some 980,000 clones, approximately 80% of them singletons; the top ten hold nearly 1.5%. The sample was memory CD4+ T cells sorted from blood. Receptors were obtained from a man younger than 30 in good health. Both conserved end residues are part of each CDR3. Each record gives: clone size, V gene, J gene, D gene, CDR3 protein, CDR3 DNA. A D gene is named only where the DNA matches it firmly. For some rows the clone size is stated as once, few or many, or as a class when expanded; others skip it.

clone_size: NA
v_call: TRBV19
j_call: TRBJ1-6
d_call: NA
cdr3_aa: CASSMQGAGLYSPLHF
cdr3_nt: TGTGCCAGTAGTATGCAGGGCGCGGGCCTTTATTCACCCCTCCACTTT

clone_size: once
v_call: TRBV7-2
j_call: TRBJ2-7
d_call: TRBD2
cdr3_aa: CASSLGGRASNEQYF
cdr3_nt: TGTGCCAGCAGCTTAGGCGGGAGGGCCTCCAACGAGCAGTACTTC

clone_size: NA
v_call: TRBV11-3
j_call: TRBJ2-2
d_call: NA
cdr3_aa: CASSLVAANTGELFF
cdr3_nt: TGTGCCAGCAGCTTAGTCGCCGCGAACACCGGGGAGCTGTTTTTT

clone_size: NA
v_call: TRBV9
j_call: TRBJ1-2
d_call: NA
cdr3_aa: CASSVEEVNGYTF
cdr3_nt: TGTGCCAGCAGCGTCGAGGAGGTGAATGGCTACACCTTC

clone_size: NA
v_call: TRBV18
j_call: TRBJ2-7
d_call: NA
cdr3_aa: CASSSRQGGGYEQYF
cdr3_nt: TGTGCCAGCTCATCCAGACAGGGAGGCGGCTACGAGCAGTACTTC

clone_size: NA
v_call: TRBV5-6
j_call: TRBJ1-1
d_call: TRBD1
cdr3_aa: CASSLELVRGRNTEAFF
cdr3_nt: TGTGCCAGCAGCTTGGAATTAGTGAGGGGGCGGAACACTGAAGCTTTCTTT

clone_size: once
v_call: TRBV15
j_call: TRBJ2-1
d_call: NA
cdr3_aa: CATSRAWGFSYNEQFF
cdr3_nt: TGTGCCACCAGCAGAGCGTGGGGTTTCTCCTACAATGAGCAGTTCTTC

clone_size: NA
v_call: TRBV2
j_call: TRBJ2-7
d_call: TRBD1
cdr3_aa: CASRTSGTDSYEQYF
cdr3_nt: TGTGCCAGCAGGACTTCCGGGACAGACTCCTACGAGCAGTACTTC

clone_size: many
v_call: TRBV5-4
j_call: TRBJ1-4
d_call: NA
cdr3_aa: CASSLGISNEKLFF
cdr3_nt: TGTGCCAGCAGCCTCGGGATAAGTAATGAAAAACTGTTTTTT

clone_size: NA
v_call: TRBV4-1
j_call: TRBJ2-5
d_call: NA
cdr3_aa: CASSQWTRQETQYF
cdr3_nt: TGCGCCAGCAGCCAGTGGACACGCCAAGAGACCCAGTACTTC

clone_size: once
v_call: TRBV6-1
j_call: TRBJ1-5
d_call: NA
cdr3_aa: CASSGTVGNQPQHF
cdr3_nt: TGTGCCAGCAGTGGGACCGTTGGCAATCAGCCCCAGCATTTT

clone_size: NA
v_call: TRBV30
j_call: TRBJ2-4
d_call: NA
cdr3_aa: CAWSLEVSSPYF
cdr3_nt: TGTGCCTGGAGTTTAGAGGTCAGCAGTCCGTACTTC

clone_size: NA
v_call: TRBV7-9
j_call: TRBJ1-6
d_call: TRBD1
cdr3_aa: CASSLGQGYSPLHF
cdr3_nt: TGTGCCAGCAGCTTAGGACAGGGCTATTCACCCCTCCACTTT

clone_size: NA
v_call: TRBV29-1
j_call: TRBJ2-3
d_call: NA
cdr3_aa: CSVESGTYTDTQYF
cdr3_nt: TGCAGCGTTGAGTCTGGGACCTACACAGATACGCAGTATTTT

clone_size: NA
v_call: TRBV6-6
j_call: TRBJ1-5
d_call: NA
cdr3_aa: CASSIWGGDNQPQHF
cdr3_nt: TGTGCCAGCAGCATCTGGGGGGGTGACAATCAGCCCCAGCATTTT

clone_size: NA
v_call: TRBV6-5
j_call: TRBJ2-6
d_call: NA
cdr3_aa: CASLSTGSGANVLTF
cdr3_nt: TGTGCCAGCCTGTCCACAGGGTCTGGGGCCAACGTCCTGACTTTC

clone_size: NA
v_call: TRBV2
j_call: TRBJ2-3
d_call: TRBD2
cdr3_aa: CASRAPTSGTDTQYF
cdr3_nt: TGTGCCAGCAGGGCCCCAACTAGCGGCACAGATACGCAGTATTTT

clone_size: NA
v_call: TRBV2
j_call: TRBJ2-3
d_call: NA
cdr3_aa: CASTAIMDTQYF
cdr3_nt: TGTGCCAGCACCGCGATCATGGATACGCAGTATTTT

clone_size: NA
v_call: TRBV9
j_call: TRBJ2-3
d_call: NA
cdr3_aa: CASSGTSGGTDTQYF
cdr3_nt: TGTGCCAGCAGCGGGACAAGCGGTGGTACAGATACGCAGTATTTT

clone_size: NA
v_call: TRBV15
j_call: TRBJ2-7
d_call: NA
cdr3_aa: CATSREVGGPTQYF
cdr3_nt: TGTGCCACCAGCAGAGAGGTGGGTGGGCCGACACAGTACTTC

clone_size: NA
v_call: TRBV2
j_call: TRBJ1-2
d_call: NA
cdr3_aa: CASSEMGYGYTF
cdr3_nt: TGTGCCAGCAGTGAAATGGGCTATGGCTACACCTTC

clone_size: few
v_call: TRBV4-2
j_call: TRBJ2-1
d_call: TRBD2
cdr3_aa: CASSQGGTGGNEQFF
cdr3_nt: TGTGCCAGCAGCCAAGGTGGGACGGGGGGCAATGAGCAGTTCTTC

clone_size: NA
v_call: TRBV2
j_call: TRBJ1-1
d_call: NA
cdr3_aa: CASRWDGNTEAFF
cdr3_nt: TGTGCCAGCAGATGGGACGGGAACACTGAAGCTTTCTTT

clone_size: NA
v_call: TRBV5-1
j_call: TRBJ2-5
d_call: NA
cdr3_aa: CASSLMQSQETQYF
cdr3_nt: TGCGCCAGCAGCTTGATGCAGTCCCAAGAGACCCAGTACTTC

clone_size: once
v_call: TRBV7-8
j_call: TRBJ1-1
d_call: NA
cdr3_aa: CASSLEQLNTEAFF
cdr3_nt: TGTGCCAGCAGCTTAGAACAGCTGAACACTGAAGCTTTCTTT

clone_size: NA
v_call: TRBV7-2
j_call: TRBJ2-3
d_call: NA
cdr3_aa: CASSFRGLSTDTQYF
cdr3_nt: TGTGCCAGCAGCTTTCGCGGGCTGAGCACAGATACGCAGTATTTT

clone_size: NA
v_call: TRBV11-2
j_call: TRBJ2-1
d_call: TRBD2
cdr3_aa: CASSFGLVFYNEQFF
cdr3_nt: TGTGCCAGCAGTTTTGGACTAGTCTTTTACAATGAGCAGTTCTTC

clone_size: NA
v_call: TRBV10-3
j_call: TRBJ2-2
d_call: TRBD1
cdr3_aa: CATARDRDTGELFF
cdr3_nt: TGTGCCACCGCCCGGGACAGGGACACCGGGGAGCTGTTTTTT

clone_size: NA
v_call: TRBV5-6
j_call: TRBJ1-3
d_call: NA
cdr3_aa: CASSPGPTGNTIYF
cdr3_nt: TGTGCCAGCAGCCCCGGGCCGACAGGAAACACCATATATTTT

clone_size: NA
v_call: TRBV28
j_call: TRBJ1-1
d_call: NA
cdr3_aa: CASSEGGMNTEAFF
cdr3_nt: TGTGCCAGCAGTGAGGGAGGGATGAACACTGAAGCTTTCTTT